This T cell receptor beta chain was sequenced for a study of identical twins. One entry per CDR3 protein results from TCRdb running MiXCR on the 5' RACE reads. The repertoire holds a few hundred thousand distinct CDR3 sequences, roughly 20% seen once, with about 12% in the top ten. The CDR3 has 16 residues. The sample consisted of naive T cells sorted from blood. This sequence originates from a middle-aged man in good health. The V gene is TRBV21-1, the J gene TRBJ1-1; the D call in the table, TRBD1, was not verified against the DNA. TRBV21-1 is a pseudogene segment. CDR3 DNA: TGTGCCAGCAGCAAAGGAACAGGTACCCCATCGGCTGAAGCTTTCTTT. Residues: CASSKGTGTPSAEAFF.